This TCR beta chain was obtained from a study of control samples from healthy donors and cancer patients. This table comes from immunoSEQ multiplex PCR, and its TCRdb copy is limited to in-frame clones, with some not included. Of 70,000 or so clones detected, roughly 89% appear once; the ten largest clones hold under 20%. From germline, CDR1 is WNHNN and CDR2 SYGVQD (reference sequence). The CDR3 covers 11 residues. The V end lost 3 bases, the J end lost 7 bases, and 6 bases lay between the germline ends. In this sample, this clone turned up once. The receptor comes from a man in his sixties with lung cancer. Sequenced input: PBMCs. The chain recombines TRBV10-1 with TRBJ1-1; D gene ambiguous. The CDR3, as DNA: TGCGCCAGCAGTGATGGGGTTGAAGCTTTCTTT. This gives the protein CASSDGVEAFF.